This T cell receptor beta chain was captured in a study of T-cell memory formation after mild COVID-19. Across the whole study: Largely, the TCR clusters proved donor specific.

The germline V gene has CDR1 SNHLY and CDR2 FYNNEI. This CDR3 spans 12 amino acids. Barcoded TCR alpha and TCR beta cDNA libraries with UMIs came from 5'RACE using constant-segment primers. A single record per CDR3 protein comes from TCRdb applying MiXCR to the 5' RACE reads. The data show some 440,000 distinct CDR3 sequences, around a quarter seen once. Study-wide findings and caveats: Memory cells collected pre-infection included some clones that later responded, suggesting cross-reactive memory joined. Contracting clones from day 15 to 85 had balanced CD4/CD8; later expanders favoured CD4+.

This clonotype has more than one count but fewer than ten. Its antigen is as yet unknown. The junction departs from the called germline gene at one end, perhaps through a read error. The sequenced sample was PBMCs or a T cell subset sorted from them (not recorded which). The rearrangement links TRBV2 to TRBJ1-1, with TRBD1 as a possible D gene (5 bases). This TCR came from an adult woman who had mild COVID-19 (a few samples of this study predate the infection). Cell type and time point are not known. The chain's CDR3 is CASSGLGEGWVF. The CDR3, as DNA: TGTGCCAGCAGTGGTCTAGGGGAGGGCTGGGTCTTT.